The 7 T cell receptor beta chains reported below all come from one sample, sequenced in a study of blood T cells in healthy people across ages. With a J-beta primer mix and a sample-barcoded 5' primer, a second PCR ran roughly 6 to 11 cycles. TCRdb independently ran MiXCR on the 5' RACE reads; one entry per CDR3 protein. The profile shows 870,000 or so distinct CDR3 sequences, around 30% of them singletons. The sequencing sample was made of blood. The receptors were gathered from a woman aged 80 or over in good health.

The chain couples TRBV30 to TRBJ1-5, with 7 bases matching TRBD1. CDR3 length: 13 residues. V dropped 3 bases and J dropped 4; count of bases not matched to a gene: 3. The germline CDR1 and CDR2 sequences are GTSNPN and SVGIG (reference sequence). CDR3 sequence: CAWRGQPNQPQHF. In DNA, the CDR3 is TGTGCCTGGAGGGGACAGCCTAATCAGCCCCAGCATTTT.

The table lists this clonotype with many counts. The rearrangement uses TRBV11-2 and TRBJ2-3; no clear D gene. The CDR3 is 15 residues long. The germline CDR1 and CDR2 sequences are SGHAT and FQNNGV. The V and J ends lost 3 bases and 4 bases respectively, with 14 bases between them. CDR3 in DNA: TGTGCCAGCAGCTTGGGAAGAGCGCGCTCAGATACGCAGTATTTT. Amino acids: CASSLGRARSDTQYF.

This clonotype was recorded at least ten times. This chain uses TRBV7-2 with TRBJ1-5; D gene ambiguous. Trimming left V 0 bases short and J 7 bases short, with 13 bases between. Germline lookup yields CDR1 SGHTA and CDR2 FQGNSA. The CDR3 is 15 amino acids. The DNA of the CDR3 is TGTGCCAGCAGCTTAGCCCTCTCTTTGGACCAGCCCCAGCATTTT. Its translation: CASSLALSLDQPQHF. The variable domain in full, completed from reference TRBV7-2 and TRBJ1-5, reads GAGVSQSPSNKVTEKGKDVELRCDPISGHTALYWYRQSLGQGLEFLIYFQGNSAPDKSGLPSDRFSAERTGGSVSTLTIQRTQQEDSAVYLCASSLALSLDQPQHFGDGTRLSIL.

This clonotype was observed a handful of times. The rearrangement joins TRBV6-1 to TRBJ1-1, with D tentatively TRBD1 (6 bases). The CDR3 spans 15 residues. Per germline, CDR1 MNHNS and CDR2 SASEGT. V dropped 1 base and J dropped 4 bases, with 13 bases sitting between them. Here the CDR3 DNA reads TGTGCCAGCAGTGAAGTCCAGGGGAGGGGCACTGAAGCTTTCTTT. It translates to CASSEVQGRGTEAFF.

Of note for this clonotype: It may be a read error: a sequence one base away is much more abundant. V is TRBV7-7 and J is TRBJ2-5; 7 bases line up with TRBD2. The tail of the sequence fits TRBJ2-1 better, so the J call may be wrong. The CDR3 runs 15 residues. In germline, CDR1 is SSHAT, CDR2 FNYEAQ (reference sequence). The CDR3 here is CASGPLSPLQETQFF. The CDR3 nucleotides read TGTGCTAGCGGGCCCCTCTCCCCTCTCCAAGAGACCCAGTTCTTC.

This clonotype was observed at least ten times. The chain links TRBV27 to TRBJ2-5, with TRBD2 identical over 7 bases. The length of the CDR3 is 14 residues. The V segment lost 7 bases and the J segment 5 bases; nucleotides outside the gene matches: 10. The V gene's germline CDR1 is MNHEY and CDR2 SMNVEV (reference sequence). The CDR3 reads CASMPAWTRETQYF. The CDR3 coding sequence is TGTGCCAGCATGCCGGCGTGGACTAGGGAGACCCAGTACTTC.

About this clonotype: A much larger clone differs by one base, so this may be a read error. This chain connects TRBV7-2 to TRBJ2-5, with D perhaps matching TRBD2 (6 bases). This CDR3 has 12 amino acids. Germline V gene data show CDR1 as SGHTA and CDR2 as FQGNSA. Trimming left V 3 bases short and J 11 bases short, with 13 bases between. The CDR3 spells CASSFPGLGQYF. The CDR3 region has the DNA TGTGCCAGCAGCTTCCCGGGACTTGGGCAGTACTTC.